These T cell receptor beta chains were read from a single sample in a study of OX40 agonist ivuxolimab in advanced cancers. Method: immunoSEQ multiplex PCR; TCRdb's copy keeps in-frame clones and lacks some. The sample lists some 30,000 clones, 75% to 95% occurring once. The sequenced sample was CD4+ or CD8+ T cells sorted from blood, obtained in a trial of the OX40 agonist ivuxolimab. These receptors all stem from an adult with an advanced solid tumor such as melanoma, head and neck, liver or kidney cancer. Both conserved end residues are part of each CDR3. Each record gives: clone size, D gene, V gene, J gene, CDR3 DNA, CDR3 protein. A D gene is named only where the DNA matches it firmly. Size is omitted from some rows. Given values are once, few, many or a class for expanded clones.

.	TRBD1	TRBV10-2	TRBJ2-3	TGCGCCAGCAGTGGGATTTCCGGGACAGGGGTTGCAGATACGCAGTATTTT	CASSGISGTGVADTQYF
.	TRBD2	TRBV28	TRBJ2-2	TGTGCCAGCAGTTCGCTCGCTGCCTTTCGACTAGCCGAAGTGTATTACACCGGGGAGCTGTTTTTT	CASSSLAAFRLAEVYYTGELFF
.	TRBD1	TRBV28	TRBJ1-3	TGTGCCAGCAGCTTTTCGGCGACAGGGATCCCTGGAAACACCATATATTTT	CASSFSATGIPGNTIYF
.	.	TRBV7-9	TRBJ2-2	TGTGCCAGCAGCTTAACTCTGACTAGGATCACCGGGGAGCTGTTTTTT	CASSLTLTRITGELFF
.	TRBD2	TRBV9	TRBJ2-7	TGTGCCAGCAGCGTAGTCGGACTAGCGGCCTCCTACGAGCAGTACTTC	CASSVVGLAASYEQYF
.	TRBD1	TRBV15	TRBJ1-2	TGTGCCACCAGCAGTACAGGGGCGGGGCGGTATGGCTACACCTTC	CATSSTGAGRYGYTF
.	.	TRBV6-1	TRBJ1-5	TGTGCCAGCAGTGAACTGGAGGGAGACCAGCCCCAGCATTTT	CASSELEGDQPQHF
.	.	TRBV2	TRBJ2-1	TGTGCCAGCAGTGACCTGACATCCTCCTACAATGAGCAGTTCTTC	CASSDLTSSYNEQFF
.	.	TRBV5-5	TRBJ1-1	TGTGCCAGCAGCTTGGGTGGGGGCACTGAAGCTTTCTTT	CASSLGGGTEAFF
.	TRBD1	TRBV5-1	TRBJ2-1	TGCGCCAGCAGCACATCCGGGACAGGGCTCAATGAGCAGTTCTTC	CASSTSGTGLNEQFF
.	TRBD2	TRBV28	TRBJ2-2	TGTGCCAGCCTCTCGGTGACTAGCGGTTACACCGGGGAGCTGTTTTTT	CASLSVTSGYTGELFF
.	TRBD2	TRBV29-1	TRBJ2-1	TGCAGCGTTGGTACTAGCGGCGTCTATGAGCAGTTCTTC	CSVGTSGVYEQFF
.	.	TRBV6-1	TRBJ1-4	TGTGCCAGCAGTGTAATCCAGGGTACGTCTAATGAAAAACTGTTTTTT	CASSVIQGTSNEKLFF
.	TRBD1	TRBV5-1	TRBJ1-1	TGCGCCAGCAGCCCGCTGGAGACAGGGGGCACTGAAGCTTTCTTT	CASSPLETGGTEAFF
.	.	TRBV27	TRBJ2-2	TGTGCCAGCAGCTACATTGTCACCGGGGAGCTGTTTTTT	CASSYIVTGELFF
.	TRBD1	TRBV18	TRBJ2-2	TGTGCCAGCTCATGGACAGGGGAGAACACCGGGGAGCTGTTTTTT	CASSWTGENTGELFF
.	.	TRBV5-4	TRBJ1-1	TGTGCCAGCAGCTTCGAGTGGGGTGAAGCTTTCTTT	CASSFEWGEAFF
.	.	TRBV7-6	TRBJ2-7	TGTGCCAGCAGCTTGACGGGACCAAGCTACGAGCAGTACTTC	CASSLTGPSYEQYF
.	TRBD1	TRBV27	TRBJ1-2	TGTGCCAGCAGTTCTTTCCGGGACAGGGGCGGCTACACCTTC	CASSSFRDRGGYTF
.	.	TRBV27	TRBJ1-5	TGTGCCAGCAGTTTGCGTAGTAGCAATCAGCCCCAGCATTTT	CASSLRSSNQPQHF
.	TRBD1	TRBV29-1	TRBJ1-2	TGCAGCGTTGGGGGGGACAGCTATGGCTACACCTTC	CSVGGDSYGYTF
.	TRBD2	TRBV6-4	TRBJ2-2	TGTGCCAGCAGTGAAGCGGGGGACACCGGGGAGCTGTTTTTT	CASSEAGDTGELFF
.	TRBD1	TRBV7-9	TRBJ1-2	TGTGCCAGCAGCGGGGGACAGGCGGGCTACACCTTC	CASSGGQAGYTF
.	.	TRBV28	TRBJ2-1	TGTGCCAGCAGTTCCCTCGGGACGCAATACAATGAGCAGTTCTTC	CASSSLGTQYNEQFF
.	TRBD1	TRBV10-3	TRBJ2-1	TGTGCCATCAGTGAGAGGACAGGGGGGTGGGATGAGCAGTTCTTC	CAISERTGGWDEQFF
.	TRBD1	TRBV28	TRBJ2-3	TGTGCCAGCAGTTTCTTCGACAGGGGCACAGATACGCAGTATTTT	CASSFFDRGTDTQYF
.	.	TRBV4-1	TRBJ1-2	TGCGCCAGCAGCCAAGATTCGACTAAGGGGTATGGCTACACCTTC	CASSQDSTKGYGYTF
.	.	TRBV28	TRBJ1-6	TGTGCCAGCAGTCCTCAGAGTGCACCCCTCCACTTT	CASSPQSAPLHF
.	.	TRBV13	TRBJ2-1	TGTGCCAGCAGCTCAACCGCTGGGAATGAGCAGTTCTTC	CASSSTAGNEQFF
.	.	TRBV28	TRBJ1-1	TGTGCCAGCAGTTTAGATGTTCTGGGGAACACTGAAGCTTTCTTT	CASSLDVLGNTEAFF
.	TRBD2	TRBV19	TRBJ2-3	TGTGCCAGTAGTATCTGGGGGGGGGTTCAAGATACGCAGTATTTT	CASSIWGGVQDTQYF
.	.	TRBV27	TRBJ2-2	TGTGCCAGCAGGTTCGCTTTCACCGGGGAGCTGTTTTTT	CASRFAFTGELFF
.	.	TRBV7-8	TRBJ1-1	TGTGCCAGCAGTCCTACCGCCGCGGCCATGAACACTGAAGCTTTCTTT	CASSPTAAAMNTEAFF
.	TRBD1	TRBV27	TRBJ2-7	TGTGCCAGCAGTCGGGCCGGGACAGGACAATACGAGCAGTACTTC	CASSRAGTGQYEQYF
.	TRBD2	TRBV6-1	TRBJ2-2	TGTGCCAGCAGAAGACTAGCGGAGAACACCGGGGAGCTGTTTTTT	CASRRLAENTGELFF
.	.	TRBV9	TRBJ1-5	TGTGCCAGCAGCGTAGGAGCAGGGCCAGGCCAGCCCCAGCATTTT	CASSVGAGPGQPQHF
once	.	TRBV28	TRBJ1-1	TGTGCCAGCAGTCCCCCGGGACACACTGAAGCTTTCTTT	CASSPPGHTEAFF
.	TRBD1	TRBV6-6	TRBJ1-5	TGTGCCAGCAGACCGGGACAGGGGGCTGTTCAGCCCCAGCATTTT	CASRPGQGAVQPQHF
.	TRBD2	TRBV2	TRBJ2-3	TGTGCCAGCAGTGCGTGGGCGGGCCTAGCGGGGACCACAGATACGCAGTATTTT	CASSAWAGLAGTTDTQYF
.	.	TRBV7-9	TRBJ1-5	TGTGCCAGCAGTGGCGAGGGGCTCTGGCAGCCCCAGCATTTT	CASSGEGLWQPQHF
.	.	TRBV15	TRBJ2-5	TGTGCCACCAGCAGAGATCGCGGGACACAAGAGACCCAGTACTTC	CATSRDRGTQETQYF
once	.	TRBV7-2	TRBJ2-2	TGTGCCAGCAGCTGGGCGTTGAGACTGGGACTGAACACCGGGGAGCTGTTTTTT	CASSWALRLGLNTGELFF
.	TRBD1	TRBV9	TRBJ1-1	TGTGCCAGCAGCGTAGAAGACAGGGGGGCTACTGAAGCTTTCTTT	CASSVEDRGATEAFF
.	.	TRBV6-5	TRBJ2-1	TGTGCCAGCAGATTAGACCTAGCGTATACAGATGAGCAGTTCTTC	CASRLDLAYTDEQFF
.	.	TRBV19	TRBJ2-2	TGTGCCAGTACCCCAACGAGCACCGGGGAGCTGTTTTTT	CASTPTSTGELFF
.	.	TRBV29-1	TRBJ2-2	TGCAGCGTTGAAGATGGGCAGGGAAGCGGGGAGCTGTTTTTT	CSVEDGQGSGELFF
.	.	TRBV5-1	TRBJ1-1	TGCGCCAGCAGCTTGGTGGGCAGGGGTGTTGCGAACACTGAAGCTTTCTTT	CASSLVGRGVANTEAFF
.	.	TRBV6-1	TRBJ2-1	TGTGCCAGCAGTGAAATATGGACTTTCAATGAGCAGTTCTTC	CASSEIWTFNEQFF
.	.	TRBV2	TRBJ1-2	TGTGCCGGCCTGAGATCGACGCCTCTAGACGGCTACACCTTC	CAGLRSTPLDGYTF
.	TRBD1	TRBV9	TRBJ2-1	TGTGCCAGCAGCGCGTACAGGGGCAATGAGCAGTTCTTC	CASSAYRGNEQFF
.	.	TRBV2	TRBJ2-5	TGTGCCAGCAGTGAAGCGCTGTACACTTCTGGCCTCCAAGAGACCCAGTACTTC	CASSEALYTSGLQETQYF
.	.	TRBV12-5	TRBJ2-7	TGTGCTAGTGGTTTGACCCGAGGAGAACACTACGAGCAGTACTTC	CASGLTRGEHYEQYF
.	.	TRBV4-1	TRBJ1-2	TGCGCCAGCAGCCAAGGTGAAGGCAGCGCTAACTATGGCTACACCTTC	CASSQGEGSANYGYTF
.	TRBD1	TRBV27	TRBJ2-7	TGTGCCAGCAGTTGGGGACAGCCAAGCTCCTACGAGCAGTACTTC	CASSWGQPSSYEQYF
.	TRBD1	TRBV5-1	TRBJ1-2	TGCGCCAGCAGCGAAACGGACAGGCGGGACGGCTACACCTTC	CASSETDRRDGYTF